This T cell receptor beta chain was sequenced in a study of T cells in Graves' hyperthyroidism and ophthalmopathy. TCR beta CDR3 regions were amplified from RNA transcripts. A set of HTBI primers served as the primers for a first-round RT-PCR of the TCR CDR3. TCRdb reprocessed the multiplex PCR reads via MiXCR and lists one record per CDR3 protein. The data hold about 760,000 distinct CDR3 sequences, with roughly 32% observed a single time. General observations from the study: The majority of expanded thyroid clonotypes above 0.001 also appeared in blood.

Per the germline V gene, CDR1 is KGHSH and CDR2 is LQKENI. The CDR3 consists of 15 residues. V lost 3 bases and J 3 bases, leaving 14 bases between the germline ends. Of note for this clonotype: What it binds is not known.

The chain uses TRBV18 and TRBJ1-2; TRBD1 is a possible D gene (6 bases). This clonotype was sampled from a woman aged 40 to 50 with Graves' hyperthyroidism. Sequencing was carried out using blood. The CDR3 loop is CASSPPGALDYGYTF. CDR3 sequence (DNA): TGTGCCAGCTCACCCCCGGGGGCGCTTGACTATGGCTACACCTTC.